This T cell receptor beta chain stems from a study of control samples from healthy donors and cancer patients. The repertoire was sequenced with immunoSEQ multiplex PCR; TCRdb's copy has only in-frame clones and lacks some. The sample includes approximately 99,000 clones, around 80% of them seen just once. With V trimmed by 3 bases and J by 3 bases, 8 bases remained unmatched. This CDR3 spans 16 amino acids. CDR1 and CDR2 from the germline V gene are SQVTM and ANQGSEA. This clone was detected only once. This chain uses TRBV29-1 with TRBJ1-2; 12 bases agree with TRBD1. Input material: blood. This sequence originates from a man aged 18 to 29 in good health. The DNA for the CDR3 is TGCAGCGTTGAGGGAGGGACAGGGGGCGAGGACTATGGCTACACCTTC. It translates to CSVEGGTGGEDYGYTF.